The clone carrying this T cell receptor beta chain was seen at least ten times. The data are from a study of T-cell reconstitution after alpha-beta-depleted transplantation in children. Trimming removed 0 bases from V and 2 bases from J, with 14 bases in between. The CDR3 runs to 17 residues. In germline, CDR1 is MNHEY, CDR2 SMNVEV (reference sequence). Researchers prepared the TCRbeta library using unique molecular identifiers, the study reports. TCRdb used MiXCR to reprocess the PCR reads, holding one entry per CDR3 protein. The data show 300,000 to 400,000 distinct CDR3 sequences, with roughly 13% seen just once and 3.5% to 4.5% held by the top ten.

This sequence joins TRBV27 and TRBJ2-1, with D perhaps matching TRBD2 (6 bases). The sample in question was PBMCs, obtained from the stem cell graft. This receptor was identified in a human donor who donated a stem cell graft to a child with Fanconi anemia. The DNA of the CDR3 is TGTGCCAGCAGTTTATCGGGGGGTAGCGGAGCCTACAATGAGCAGTTCTTC. This sequence encodes CASSLSGGSGAYNEQFF.